This T cell receptor beta chain was recovered during a study of control samples from healthy donors and cancer patients. Sequencing used immunoSEQ multiplex PCR; TCRdb keeps in-frame clones, though not all of them. The sample contains around 68,000 clones, roughly 82% of which appear only once. There are 15 residues in the CDR3. Germline CDR1 SGHNT, CDR2 YYREEE (reference sequence). With 0 bases removed from V and 6 bases from J, the gap between germline ends came to 13 bases. Sequenced material: blood. The sequence derives from a man between 50 and 59 years old in good health. V usage is TRBV5-4 and J usage is TRBJ1-5; D might be TRBD1 (6 bases). Written as DNA, the CDR3 is TGTGCCAGCAGCTTGGACGGGGGCCTGGGTCAGCCCCAGCATTTT. Translated, it gives CASSLDGGLGQPQHF.